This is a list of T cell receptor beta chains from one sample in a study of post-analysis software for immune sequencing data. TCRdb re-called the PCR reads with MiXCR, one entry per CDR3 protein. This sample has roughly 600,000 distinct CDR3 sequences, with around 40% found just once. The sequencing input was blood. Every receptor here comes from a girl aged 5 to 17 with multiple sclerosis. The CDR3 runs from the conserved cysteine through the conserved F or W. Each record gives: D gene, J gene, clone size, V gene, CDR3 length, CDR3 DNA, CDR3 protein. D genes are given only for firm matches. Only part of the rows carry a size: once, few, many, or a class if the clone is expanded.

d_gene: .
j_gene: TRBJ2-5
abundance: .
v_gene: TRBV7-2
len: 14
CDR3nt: TGTGCCAGCAGCATCGGGGGGCAGAGAGAGACCCAGTACTTC
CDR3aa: CASSIGGQRETQYF

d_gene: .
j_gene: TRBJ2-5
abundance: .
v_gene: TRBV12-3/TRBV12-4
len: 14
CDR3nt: TGTGCCAGCAGTTTTCCGGGACCACCTCAGACCCAGTACTTC
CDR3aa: CASSFPGPPQTQYF

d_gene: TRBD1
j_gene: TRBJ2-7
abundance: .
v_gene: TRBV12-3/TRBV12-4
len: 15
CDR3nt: TGTGCCAGCAGGAGCGCCGGGACAGGGGGCTACAAGCAGTACTTC
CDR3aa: CASRSAGTGGYKQYF

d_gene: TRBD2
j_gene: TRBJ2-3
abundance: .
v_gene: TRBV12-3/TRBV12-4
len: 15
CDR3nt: TGTGCCAGCAGTTCTAGCGGAGTGGGATCAGATATGGAATATTTT
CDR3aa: CASSSSGVGSDMEYF

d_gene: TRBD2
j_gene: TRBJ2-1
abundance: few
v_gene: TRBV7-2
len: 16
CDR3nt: TGTGCCAGCAGCTTCTTTAGCGGGGGCGTACACAATGAGCAGTTCTTC
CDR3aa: CASSFFSGGVHNEQFF

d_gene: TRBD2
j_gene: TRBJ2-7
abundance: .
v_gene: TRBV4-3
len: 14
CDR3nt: TGCGCCAGCAGCCGTTGGCGGGGGACGGTCGAGCAGTACTTC
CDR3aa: CASSRWRGTVEQYF

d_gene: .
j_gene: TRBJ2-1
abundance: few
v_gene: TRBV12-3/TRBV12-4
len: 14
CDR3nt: TGTGCCAGCAGTTTAGTTCTCCAGGGAACTGAGCAGTTCTTC
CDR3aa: CASSLVLQGTEQFF

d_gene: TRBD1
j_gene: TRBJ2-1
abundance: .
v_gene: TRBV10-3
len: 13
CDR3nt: TGTGCCATCAGACAGGGACAGAACAATGAGCAGTTCTTC
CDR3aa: CAIRQGQNNEQFF

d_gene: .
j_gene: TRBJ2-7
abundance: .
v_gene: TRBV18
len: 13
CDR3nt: TGTGCCAGCTCACCACAGGATAAGGGGGAGCAGTACTTC
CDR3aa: CASSPQDKGEQYF

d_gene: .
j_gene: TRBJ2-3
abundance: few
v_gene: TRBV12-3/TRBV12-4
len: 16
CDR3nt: TGTGCCAGCAGTCGATTCGGACTGGATAGCACAGATACGCAGTATTTT
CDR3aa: CASSRFGLDSTDTQYF

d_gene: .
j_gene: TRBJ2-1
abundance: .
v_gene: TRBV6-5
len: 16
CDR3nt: TGTGCCAGCAGTTACTCTAGTATTGGCGCTGGAGAGACCCAGTTCTTC
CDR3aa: CASSYSSIGAGETQFF

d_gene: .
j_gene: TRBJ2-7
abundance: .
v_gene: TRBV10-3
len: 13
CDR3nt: TGTGCCATCAAGGGACCAAACTCCTACGAGCAGTACTTC
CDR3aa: CAIKGPNSYEQYF

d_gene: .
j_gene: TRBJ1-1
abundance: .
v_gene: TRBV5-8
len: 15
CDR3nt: TGTGCCAGCAGCTTGACGTACTACATGAACACTGAAGCTTTCTTT
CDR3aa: CASSLTYYMNTEAFF

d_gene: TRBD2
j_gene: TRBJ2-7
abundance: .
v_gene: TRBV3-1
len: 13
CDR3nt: TGTGCCCGCACCGGACTAGCGGGAAACGAGCAGTACTTC
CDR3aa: CARTGLAGNEQYF

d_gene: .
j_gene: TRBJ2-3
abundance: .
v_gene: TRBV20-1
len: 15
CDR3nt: TGCAGTGCTAGAGATCTGGGCAGGGGTACAGATACGCAGTATTTT
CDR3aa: CSARDLGRGTDTQYF

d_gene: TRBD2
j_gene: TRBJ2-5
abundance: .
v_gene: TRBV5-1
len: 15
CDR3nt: TGCGCCAGCAGCTTAAATAGCGGGGGCCAAGAGACCCAGTACTTC
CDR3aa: CASSLNSGGQETQYF

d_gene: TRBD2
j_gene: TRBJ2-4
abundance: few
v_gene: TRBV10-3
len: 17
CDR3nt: TGTGCCATCAGTGAGATTATAGCGGGAGGGCTCCAAAACATTCAGTACTTC
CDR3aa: CAISEIIAGGLQNIQYF

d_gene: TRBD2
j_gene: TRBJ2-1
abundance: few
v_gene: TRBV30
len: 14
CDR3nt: TGTGCCTGGAGTGTGACTAGCGGGCGGGGTGAGCAGTTCTTC
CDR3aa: CAWSVTSGRGEQFF

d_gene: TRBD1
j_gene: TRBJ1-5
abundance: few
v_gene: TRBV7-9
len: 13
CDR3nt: TGTGCCAGCAGCGACAGGGGAGGTCAGCCCCAGCATTTT
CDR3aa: CASSDRGGQPQHF

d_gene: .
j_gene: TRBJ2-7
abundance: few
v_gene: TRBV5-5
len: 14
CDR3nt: TGTGCCAGCAGTTGGACAGGAGGGAACTACGAGCAGTACTTC
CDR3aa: CASSWTGGNYEQYF

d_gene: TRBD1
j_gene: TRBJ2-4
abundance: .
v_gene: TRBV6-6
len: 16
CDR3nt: TGTGCCAGCAGTTACGGAAGGGGGCAAGGCAAAAACATTCAGTACTTC
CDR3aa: CASSYGRGQGKNIQYF

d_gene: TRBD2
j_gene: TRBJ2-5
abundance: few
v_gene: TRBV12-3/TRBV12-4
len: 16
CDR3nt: TGTGCCAGCAGTTTAGGGGCAGTAGCGGGAGAAGAGACCCAGTACTTC
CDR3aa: CASSLGAVAGEETQYF

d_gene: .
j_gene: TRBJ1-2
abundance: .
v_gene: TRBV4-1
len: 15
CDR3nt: TGCGCCAGCAGGGAACTTCCTCCTGCCAACTATGGCTACACCTTC
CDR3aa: CASRELPPANYGYTF

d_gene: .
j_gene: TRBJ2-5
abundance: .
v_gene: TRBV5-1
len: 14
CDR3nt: TGCGCCAGCAGCTGGTCGACCTTCCAAGAGACCCAGTACTTC
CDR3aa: CASSWSTFQETQYF

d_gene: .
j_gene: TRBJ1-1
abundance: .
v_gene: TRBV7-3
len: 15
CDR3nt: TGTGCCAGCAGCTTGGGCCCAGACATGAACACTGAAGCTTTCTTT
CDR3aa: CASSLGPDMNTEAFF

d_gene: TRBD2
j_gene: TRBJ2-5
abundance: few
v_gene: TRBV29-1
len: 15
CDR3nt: TGCAGCGTTAACGGACTAGCGGGGGACCGAGAGACCCAGTACTTC
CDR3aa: CSVNGLAGDRETQYF

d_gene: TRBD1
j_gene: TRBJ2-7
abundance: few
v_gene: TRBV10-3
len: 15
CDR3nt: TGTGCCATCAGTGGGGGGAGGCAGGGGGCGGCCGAGCAGTACTTC
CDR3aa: CAISGGRQGAAEQYF

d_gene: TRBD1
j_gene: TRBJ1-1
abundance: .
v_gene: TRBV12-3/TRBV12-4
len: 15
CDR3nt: TGTGCCAGCATCGATAATCGACAGGGGAGGACTGAAGCTTTCTTT
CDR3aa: CASIDNRQGRTEAFF

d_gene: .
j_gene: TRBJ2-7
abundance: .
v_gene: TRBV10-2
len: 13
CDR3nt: TGCGCCAGCAGTGAGAACGGACCCTACGAGCAGTACTTC
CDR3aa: CASSENGPYEQYF

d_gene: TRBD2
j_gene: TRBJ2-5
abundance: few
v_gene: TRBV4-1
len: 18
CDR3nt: TGCGCCAGCAGCCATTCCACCGGGACTAGCGGGAACCAAGAGACCCAGTACTTC
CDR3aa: CASSHSTGTSGNQETQYF

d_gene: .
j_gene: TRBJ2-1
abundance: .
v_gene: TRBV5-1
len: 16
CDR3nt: TGCGCCAGCAGCTTGGCCGGTCAGAGCTCCCACAATGAGCAGTTCTTC
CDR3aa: CASSLAGQSSHNEQFF

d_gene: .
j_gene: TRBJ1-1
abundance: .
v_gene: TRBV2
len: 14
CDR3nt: TGTGCCAGCAACTGGGGGTCGGGGAACACTGAAGCTTTCTTT
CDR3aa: CASNWGSGNTEAFF

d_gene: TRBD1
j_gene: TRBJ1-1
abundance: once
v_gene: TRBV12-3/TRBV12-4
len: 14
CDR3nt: TGTGCCAGCAGAGGGGAGACAGGGACGGGTTCAGCTTTCTTT
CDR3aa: CASRGETGTGSAFF

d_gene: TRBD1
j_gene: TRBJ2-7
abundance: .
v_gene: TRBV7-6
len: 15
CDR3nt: TGTGCCAGCAGCTTAGCGGGACAGGGGGTTCCCGAGCAGTACTTC
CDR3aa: CASSLAGQGVPEQYF

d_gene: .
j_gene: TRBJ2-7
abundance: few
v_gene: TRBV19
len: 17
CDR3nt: TGTGCCAGTAGTATCTCGTTTACCGGGCGATTTGCCTACGAGCAGTACTTC
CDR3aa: CASSISFTGRFAYEQYF

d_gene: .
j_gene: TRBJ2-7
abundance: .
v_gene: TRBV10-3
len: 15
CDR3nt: TGTGCCATCAGTGAGAAGCCGGGGGCTATGGGTGAGCAGTACTTC
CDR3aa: CAISEKPGAMGEQYF

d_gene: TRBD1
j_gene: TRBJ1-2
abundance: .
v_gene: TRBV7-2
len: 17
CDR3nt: TGTGCCAGCAGCATACTCGGACAGGGTACTTTTAACTATGGCTACACCTTC
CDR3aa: CASSILGQGTFNYGYTF

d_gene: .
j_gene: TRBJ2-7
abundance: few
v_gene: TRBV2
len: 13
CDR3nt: TGTGCCAGCAGTGGTCTTTTAACCTACGAGCAGTACTTC
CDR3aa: CASSGLLTYEQYF

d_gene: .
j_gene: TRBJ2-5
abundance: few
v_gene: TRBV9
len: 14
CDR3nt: TGTGCCAGCAGCGTAGGTGGCAGCCAAGAGACCCAGTACTTC
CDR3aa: CASSVGGSQETQYF

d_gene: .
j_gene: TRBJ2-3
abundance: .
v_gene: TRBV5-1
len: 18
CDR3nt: TGCGTCAGCAGCTCCGGGACTACAAACCAGGGGTTCACAGATGCGCAGTATTTT
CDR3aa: CVSSSGTTNQGFTDAQYF

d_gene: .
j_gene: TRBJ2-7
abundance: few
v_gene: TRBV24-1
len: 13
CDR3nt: TGTGCCACCAGTGACCCTTCTCGGGACGAGCAGTACTTC
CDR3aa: CATSDPSRDEQYF

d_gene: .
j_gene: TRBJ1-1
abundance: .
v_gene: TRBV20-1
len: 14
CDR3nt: TGCAGTGCTAGAGACCGGGACATGTACACTGAAGCTTTCTTT
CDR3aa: CSARDRDMYTEAFF

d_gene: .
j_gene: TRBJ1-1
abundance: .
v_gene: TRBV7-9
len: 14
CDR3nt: TGTGCCAGCAGCTTAGCTGGGGGGGCAACTGAAGCTTTCTTT
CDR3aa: CASSLAGGATEAFF

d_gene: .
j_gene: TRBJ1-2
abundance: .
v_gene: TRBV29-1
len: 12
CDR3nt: TGCAGCGTTGAGGGGGGAGAGGCTGGCTACACCTTC
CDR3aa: CSVEGGEAGYTF

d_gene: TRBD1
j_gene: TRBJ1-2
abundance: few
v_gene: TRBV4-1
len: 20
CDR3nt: TGCGCCAGCAGCCAAGAAGACTTTCTGCCTGGGGACAGACATAACTATGGCTACACCTTC
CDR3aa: CASSQEDFLPGDRHNYGYTF

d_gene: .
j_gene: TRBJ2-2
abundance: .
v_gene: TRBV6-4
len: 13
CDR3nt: TGTGCCAGCAGTGAGGACAACACCGGGGAGCTGTTTTTT
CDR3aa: CASSEDNTGELFF